This TCR beta chain was captured by sequencing in a study of blood T cell repertoires in COVID-19. Overall study context: Donors in Cohort 3 who had recovered were those with two negative PCRs, healthcare professional clearance, or resolution of their symptoms. Researchers got acute and convalescent COVID-19 samples from the United States, Italy and Spain.

The germline V gene has CDR1 SGHRS and CDR2 YFSETQ. The CDR3 has 16 amino acids. With 0 bases clipped from V and 3 bases from J, the junction kept 2 bases outside the gene matches. Participants came from fewer than 25 US areas, aged roughly 18 to 95 years. This clone was picked up one time. Profiling relied on immunoSEQ multiplex PCR, and the TCRdb table lists in-frame clones only, not all of them. The sample yields about 170,000 clones, 70% to 80% seen once. This sequence was found in a woman in her 70s in a cohort exposed to, infected with or recovered from COVID-19 (not recorded which). The sample taken for sequencing was PBMCs or T cells enriched from blood (not recorded which). The V gene is TRBV5-1, the J gene TRBJ2-7; 14 nucleotides align to TRBD2. The CDR3 DNA reads as TGCGCCAGCAGCTTGGGGACTAGCGGGAGGATCTACGAGCAGTACTTC. This translates into CASSLGTSGRIYEQYF.